These T cell receptor beta chains were read from a single sample in a study of shared clonotypes between healthy human individuals. The protocol was immunoSEQ multiplex PCR, while the TCRdb copy is restricted to in-frame clones and leaves out a portion. The sample holds roughly 1,800,000 clones, about 95% seen once. Sequencing was done on a sample of naive CD8+ T cells sorted from blood. The origin of the receptors is a man aged 18 to 30 in good health. Each CDR3 is given with its conserved first and last residue. The D gene is left open where the match is weak. The size of a clone is reported for some rows only, either as once, few or many, or as a class for expanded clones.

V	size	D	J	DNA	CDR3
TRBV7-9	-	-	TRBJ1-6	TGTGCCAGCAGCTTAGCCCGATTGTCCTATAATTCACCCCTCCACTTT	CASSLARLSYNSPLHF
TRBV11-2	-	TRBD2	TRBJ2-2	TGTGCCAGCAGCCAAGGGACTAGCGGGAGGGCCACCGGGGAGCTGTTTTTT	CASSQGTSGRATGELFF
TRBV5-1	few	-	TRBJ1-6	TGCGCCAGCAGCTTGGACAGTAGTAGTTCACCCCTCCACTTT	CASSLDSSSSPLHF
TRBV27	-	-	TRBJ2-7	TGTGCCAGCAGTTTATCCCAGGGAGAATCCCCCTACGAGCAGTACTTC	CASSLSQGESPYEQYF
TRBV4-1	-	TRBD1	TRBJ2-3	TGCGCCAGCAGCCCTGCGGACTGGACAGGAGATTACACAGATACGCAGTATTTT	CASSPADWTGDYTDTQYF
TRBV5-6	-	-	TRBJ2-5	TGTGCCAGCAGTTCGGACAGTATCCTGTATCAAGAGACCCAGTACTTC	CASSSDSILYQETQYF
TRBV7-8	-	-	TRBJ2-3	TGTGCCAGCACCCCGGGGGTGGTAGCAGATACGCAGTATTTT	CASTPGVVADTQYF
TRBV4-1	-	-	TRBJ1-4	TGCGCCAGCAGCCAAGGGTACCTAGATGAAAAACTGTTTTTT	CASSQGYLDEKLFF
TRBV5-6	-	TRBD2	TRBJ2-2	TGTGCCAGCAGTTTAGCGGGAGGCACCGGGGAGCTGTTTTTT	CASSLAGGTGELFF
TRBV13	-	-	TRBJ2-4	TGTGCCAGCAGCCCATCGAGGGCAGGGGTCGAGAACATTCAGTACTTC	CASSPSRAGVENIQYF
TRBV7-9	-	-	TRBJ2-2	TGTGCCAGCAGCCCTACACCCGGGGAGCTGTTTTTT	CASSPTPGELFF
TRBV13	-	TRBD1	TRBJ2-1	TGTGCCAGCAGCTTAACGAGGACAGGTTCCAATGAGCAGTTCTTC	CASSLTRTGSNEQFF
TRBV10-1	-	-	TRBJ2-5	TGCGCCAGCAGTCAGCAGGGAAACCAAGAGACCCAGTACTTC	CASSQQGNQETQYF
TRBV2	-	-	TRBJ2-7	TGTGCCAGCAGTGACCAACGGGATTCCTACGAGCAGTACTTC	CASSDQRDSYEQYF
TRBV7-2	-	-	TRBJ2-7	TGTGCCAGCAGCTTAAGTCCGTACGAGCAGTACTTC	CASSLSPYEQYF
TRBV5-1	-	TRBD2	TRBJ2-1	TGCGCCAGCAGCTCCTCGCGGGGGGCCCACAATGAGCAGTTCTTC	CASSSSRGAHNEQFF
TRBV5-4	-	-	TRBJ1-2	TGTGCCAGCAGCTCATTGGGAGTCTATGGCTACACCTTC	CASSSLGVYGYTF
TRBV29-1	once	-	TRBJ2-2	TGCAGCGTCCTGGAGGACGGGGAGCTGTTTTTT	CSVLEDGELFF
TRBV9	-	-	TRBJ2-1	TGTGCCAGCAGCTCCCCTAATGAGCAGTTCTTC	CASSSPNEQFF
TRBV27	-	-	TRBJ2-1	TGTGCCAGCAGTTTATCGTCCTCCCCCAACAATGAGCAGTTCTTC	CASSLSSSPNNEQFF
TRBV7-9	once	-	TRBJ2-7	TGTGCCAGTTCCCCTCCCGGCTTTCTCGAGCAGTACTTC	CASSPPGFLEQYF
TRBV6-1	-	-	TRBJ2-1	TGTGCCAGCAGTGATCGGTGGAGCATAGAAAATGAGCAGTTCTTC	CASSDRWSIENEQFF
TRBV28	-	-	TRBJ1-1	TGTGCCAGCAGTTTTTACAAGGCCTCGAACACTGAAGCTTTCTTT	CASSFYKASNTEAFF
TRBV10-1	-	-	TRBJ1-1	TGCGCCAGCAGTGAGTCGGGGTGGGGCACTGAAGCTTTCTTT	CASSESGWGTEAFF
TRBV6-5	-	TRBD1	TRBJ2-6	TGTGCCAGCAGTTACGGACAGGGGCTAGCCAACGTCCTGACTTTC	CASSYGQGLANVLTF